This T cell receptor beta chain was retrieved from a study of spatial heterogeneity in lung cancer. As for the study in general: For the average unique TCR and UMI combination, more than 8.5 occurrences appeared in raw reads.

Germline CDR1 is MNHEY and CDR2 is SMNVEV (reference sequence). Trimming left V 3 bases short and J 4 bases short, with 9 bases between. The length of the CDR3 is 14 residues. Time point noted: sample taken at primary tumor resection. Unsorted whole RNA samples from tumor, nontumor lung or frozen PBMC were sequenced. The roughly 79 donors had untreated early-stage non-small cell lung cancer. TCRdb re-analysed the 5' RACE reads in MiXCR, keeping a single row per CDR3 protein. The table has 89,000 or so distinct CDR3 sequences, approximately 21% seen once; the top ten hold approximately 5.6%. This clonotype was counted ten times or more.

The specimen comprised PBMCs, sampled at surgery. This receptor was obtained from a male donor with early-stage non-small cell lung cancer. The genes are TRBV27 and TRBJ2-2; the D is unclear. The chain's CDR3 is CASSFIDATGELFF. CDR3 sequence (DNA): TGTGCCAGCAGTTTTATTGATGCCACCGGGGAGCTGTTTTTT.